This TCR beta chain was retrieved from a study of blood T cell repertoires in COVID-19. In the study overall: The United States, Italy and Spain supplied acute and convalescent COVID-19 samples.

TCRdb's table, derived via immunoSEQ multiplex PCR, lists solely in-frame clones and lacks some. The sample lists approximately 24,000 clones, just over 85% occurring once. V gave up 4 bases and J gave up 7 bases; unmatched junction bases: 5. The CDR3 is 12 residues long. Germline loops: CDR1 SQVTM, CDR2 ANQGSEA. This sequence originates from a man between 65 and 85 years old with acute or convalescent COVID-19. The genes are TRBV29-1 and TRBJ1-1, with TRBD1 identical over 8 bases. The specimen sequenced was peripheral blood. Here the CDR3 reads CSVGQGALEAFF. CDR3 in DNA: TGCAGCGTTGGTCAGGGGGCTCTTGAAGCTTTCTTT. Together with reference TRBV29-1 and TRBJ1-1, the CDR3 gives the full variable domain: SAVISQKPSRDICQRGTSLTIQCQVDSQVTMMFWYRQQPGQSLTLIATANQGSEATYESGFVIDKFPISRPNLTFSTLTVSNMSPEDSSIYLCSVGQGALEAFFGQGTRLTVV.